A single T cell receptor beta chain is shown here with its context. This sample was taken from a study of blood T cell repertoires in COVID-19. As for the study in general: Samples came from the United States, Italy and Spain, spanning acute and convalescent COVID-19. PBMCs, B-cell-depleted T cells, or T cells were the source of the cDNA or gDNA that made up the material.

The CDR3 length is 12 residues. Trimming took 3 bases from V and 7 from J; bases not matched to a gene: 0. Per the germline V gene, CDR1 is MDHEN and CDR2 is SYDVKM. Original methodology: Reference gene primer amplification in the assay estimated nucleated cell counts. Data came from immunoSEQ multiplex PCR; TCRdb stores just in-frame clones and leaves some out. For V, J and clone size, that table is used; D and trimming come from the DNA. The top ten hold less than 25% of the sample, which has around 180,000 clones, approximately 87% seen once. V gene TRBV28 combines with J gene TRBJ1-1; 9 nucleotides agree with TRBD1. What was sequenced was peripheral blood. The sequence was collected from a man between 65 and 85 years old with active or convalescent COVID-19. This CDR3 reads CASSLGQGEAFF. CDR3 bases: TGTGCCAGCAGTTTGGGACAGGGTGAAGCTTTCTTT.